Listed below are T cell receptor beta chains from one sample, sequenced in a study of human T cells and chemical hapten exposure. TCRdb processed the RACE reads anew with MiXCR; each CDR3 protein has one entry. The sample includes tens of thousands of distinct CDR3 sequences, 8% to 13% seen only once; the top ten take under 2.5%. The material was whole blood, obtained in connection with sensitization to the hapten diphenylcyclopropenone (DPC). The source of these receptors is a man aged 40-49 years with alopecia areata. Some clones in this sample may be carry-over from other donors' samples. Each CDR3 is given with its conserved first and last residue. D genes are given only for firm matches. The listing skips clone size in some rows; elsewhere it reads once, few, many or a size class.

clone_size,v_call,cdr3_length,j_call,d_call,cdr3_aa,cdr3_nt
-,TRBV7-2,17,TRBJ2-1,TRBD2,CASSLASGAPRDNEQFF,TGTGCCAGCAGCTTAGCTAGCGGGGCCCCACGGGACAATGAGCAGTTCTTC
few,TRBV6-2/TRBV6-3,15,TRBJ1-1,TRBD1,CASSDVETGAPEAFF,TGTGCCAGCTCCGATGTCGAGACAGGGGCCCCTGAAGCTTTCTTT
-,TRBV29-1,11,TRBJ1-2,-,CSVELPYGYTF,TGCAGCGTTGAATTACCTTATGGCTACACCTTC
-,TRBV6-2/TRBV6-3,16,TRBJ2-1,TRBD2,CASSYTPSGSFSEQFF,TGTGCCAGCAGTTACACCCCCAGCGGGAGTTTTAGTGAGCAGTTCTTC
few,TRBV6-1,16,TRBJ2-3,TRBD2,CASSSLGLAGTDTQYF,TGTGCCAGCAGCTCATTGGGACTAGCGGGAACAGATACGCAGTATTTT
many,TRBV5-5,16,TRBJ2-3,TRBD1,CASRSPRGLLTDTQYF,TGTGCCAGCAGGTCGCCGAGGGGGCTCCTCACAGATACGCAGTATTTT
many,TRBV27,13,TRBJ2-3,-,CASSLRGVDTQYF,TGTGCCAGCAGTTTACGAGGCGTAGATACGCAGTATTTT
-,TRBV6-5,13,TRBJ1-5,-,CASWLQRYQPQHF,TGTGCCAGTTGGTTGCAGAGATATCAGCCCCAGCATTTT
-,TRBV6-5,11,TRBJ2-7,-,CASGTWDEQYF,TGTGCCAGCGGGACGTGGGACGAGCAGTACTTC
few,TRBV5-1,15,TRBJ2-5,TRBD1,CASSPGQGVQETQYF,TGCGCCAGCAGCCCGGGACAGGGGGTGCAAGAGACCCAGTACTTC